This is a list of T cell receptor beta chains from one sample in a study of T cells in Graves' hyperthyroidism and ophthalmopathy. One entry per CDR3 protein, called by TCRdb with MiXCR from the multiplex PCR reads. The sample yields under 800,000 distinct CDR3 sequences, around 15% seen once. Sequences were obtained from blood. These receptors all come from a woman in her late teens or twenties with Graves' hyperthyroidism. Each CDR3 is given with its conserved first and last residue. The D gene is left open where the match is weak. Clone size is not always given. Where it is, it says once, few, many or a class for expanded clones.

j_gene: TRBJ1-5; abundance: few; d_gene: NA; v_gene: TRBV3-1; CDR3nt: TGTGCCAGCAGCCAAGATAGGGAGCAGCCCCAGCATTTT; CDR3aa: CASSQDREQPQHF
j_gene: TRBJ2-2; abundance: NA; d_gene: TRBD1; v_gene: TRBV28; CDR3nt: TGTGCCAGCAGTCTCCCAGGGGGTATGGTGGGGGAGCTGTTTTTT; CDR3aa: CASSLPGGMVGELFF
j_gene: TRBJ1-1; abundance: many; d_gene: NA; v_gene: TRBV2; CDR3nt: TGTGCCAGCAGCTCCCCGGCAGGGCCCATGAACACTGAAGCTTTCTTT; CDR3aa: CASSSPAGPMNTEAFF
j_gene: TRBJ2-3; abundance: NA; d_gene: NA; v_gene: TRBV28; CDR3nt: TGTGCCAGCAGTTCACAGGGAAAAAGGGACACAGATACGCAGTATTTT; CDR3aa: CASSSQGKRDTDTQYF
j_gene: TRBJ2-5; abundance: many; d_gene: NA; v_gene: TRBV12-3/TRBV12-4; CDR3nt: TGTGCCAGCAGTTTACGGGGTCATAAAGAGACCCAGTACTTC; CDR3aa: CASSLRGHKETQYF
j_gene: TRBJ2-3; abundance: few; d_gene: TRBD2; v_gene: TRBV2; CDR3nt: TGTGCCAGCAGTGTGGGTAGCGGGAGAGGAAAAGATACGCAGTATTTT; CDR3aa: CASSVGSGRGKDTQYF
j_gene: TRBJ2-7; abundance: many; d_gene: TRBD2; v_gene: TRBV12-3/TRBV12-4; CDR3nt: TGTGCCAGCACCCTCAGCGGGGGCGTATCCTACGAGCAGTACTTC; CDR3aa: CASTLSGGVSYEQYF
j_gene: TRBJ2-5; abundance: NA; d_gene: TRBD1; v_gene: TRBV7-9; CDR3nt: TGTGCCAGCAGCTCGGACAGGGGATGGGAGACCCAGTACTTC; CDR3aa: CASSSDRGWETQYF
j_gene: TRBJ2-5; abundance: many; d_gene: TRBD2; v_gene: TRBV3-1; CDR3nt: TGTGCCAGCAGCCCCAGGACTAGCGGACGTAGTACGCGAGAGACCCAGTACTTC; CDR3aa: CASSPRTSGRSTRETQYF
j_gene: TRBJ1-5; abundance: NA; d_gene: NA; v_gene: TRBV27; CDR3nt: TGTGCCAGCGCTCATCTGCCCCAGCATTTT; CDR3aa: CASAHLPQHF
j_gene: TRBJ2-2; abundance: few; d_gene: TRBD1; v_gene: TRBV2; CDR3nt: TGTGCCAGCAGTGACCCTATACAGGGGAGATGGACCGGGGAGCTGCTTTTT; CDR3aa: CASSDPIQGRWTGELLF
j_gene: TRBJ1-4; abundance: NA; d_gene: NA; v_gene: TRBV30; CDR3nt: TGTGCCTGGAGTGGGGGGCGGGGTGAAAAACTGTTTTTT; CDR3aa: CAWSGGRGEKLFF
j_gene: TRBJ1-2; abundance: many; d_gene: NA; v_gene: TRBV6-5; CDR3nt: TGTGCCAGCAGTTACGGTAGCTATGGCTACACCTTC; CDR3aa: CASSYGSYGYTF
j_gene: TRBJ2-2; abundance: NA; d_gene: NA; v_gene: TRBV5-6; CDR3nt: TGTGCCAGCAGCCCAGCTTCAAGACACGGGGAGCTGTTTTTT; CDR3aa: CASSPASRHGELFF
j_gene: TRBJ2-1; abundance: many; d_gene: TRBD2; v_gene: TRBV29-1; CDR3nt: TGCAGCGTTTCCAGCGGGACCTACAATGAGCAGTTCTTC; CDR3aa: CSVSSGTYNEQFF
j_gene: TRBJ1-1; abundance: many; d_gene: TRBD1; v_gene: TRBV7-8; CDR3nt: TGTGCCAGCAGCTTAAATGAGGGGGCGATCCCTGAAGCTTTCTTT; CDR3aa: CASSLNEGAIPEAFF
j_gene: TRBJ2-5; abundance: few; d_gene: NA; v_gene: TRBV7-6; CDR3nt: TGTGCCAGCAGCTCACTTACCCAAGAGACCCAGTACTTC; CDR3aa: CASSSLTQETQYF
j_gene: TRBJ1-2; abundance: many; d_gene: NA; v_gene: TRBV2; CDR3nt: TGTGCCAGCAGCCCGGACGTGAACTATGGCTACACCTTC; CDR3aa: CASSPDVNYGYTF
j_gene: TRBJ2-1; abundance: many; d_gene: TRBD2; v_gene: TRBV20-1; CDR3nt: TGCAGTGCAACTACTAGCGGGATAGGTGAGCAGTTCTTC; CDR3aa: CSATTSGIGEQFF
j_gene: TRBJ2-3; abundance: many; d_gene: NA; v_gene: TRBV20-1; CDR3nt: TGCAGTGCAAAGAGTAGAGATACGCAGTATTTT; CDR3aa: CSAKSRDTQYF
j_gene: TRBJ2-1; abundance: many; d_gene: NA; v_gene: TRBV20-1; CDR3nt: TGCAGTGCTAGTCGATCGTTTTTAAGTAGTACCGGGGCTAGCGCGGACCTCGGGCATGAGCAGTTCTTC; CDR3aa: CSASRSFLSSTGASADLGHEQFF
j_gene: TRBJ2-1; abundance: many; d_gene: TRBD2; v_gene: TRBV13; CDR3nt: TGTGCCAGCAGCTTCGGACTAGCGGCCCTGAATGAGCAGTTCTTC; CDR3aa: CASSFGLAALNEQFF
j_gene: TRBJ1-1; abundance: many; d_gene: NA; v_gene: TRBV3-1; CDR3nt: TGTGCCAGCAGCCAAGATGGGGCACGGGCTTTCTTT; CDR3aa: CASSQDGARAFF
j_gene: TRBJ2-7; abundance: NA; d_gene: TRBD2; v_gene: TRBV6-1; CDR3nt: TGTGCCAGCGCTAGACTAGCGACGTCCTACGAGCAGTACTTC; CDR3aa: CASARLATSYEQYF
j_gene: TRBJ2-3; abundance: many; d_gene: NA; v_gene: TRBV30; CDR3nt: TGTGCCTGGAGTGTACGGGAGATGGATACGCAGTATTTT; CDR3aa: CAWSVREMDTQYF
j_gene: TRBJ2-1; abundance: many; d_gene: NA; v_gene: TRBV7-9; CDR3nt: TGTGCCAGCAGCCCATTGACTAGTTCTGGTGAGCAGTTCTTC; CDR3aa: CASSPLTSSGEQFF
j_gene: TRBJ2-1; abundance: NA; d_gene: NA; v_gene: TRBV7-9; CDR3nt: TGTGCCAGCAGCTTAAGTGTGTCGGACTCCTCCGAGCAGTTCTTC; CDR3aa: CASSLSVSDSSEQFF
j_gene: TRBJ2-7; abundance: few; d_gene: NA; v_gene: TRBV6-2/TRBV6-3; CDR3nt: TGTGCCAGCAGGACCGACATCCACGAGCAGTACTTC; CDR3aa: CASRTDIHEQYF
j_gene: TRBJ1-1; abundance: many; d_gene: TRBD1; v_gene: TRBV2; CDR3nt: TGTGCCAGCAGTTGGGACAGTCGGCGGGGCACTGAAGCTTTCTTT; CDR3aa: CASSWDSRRGTEAFF
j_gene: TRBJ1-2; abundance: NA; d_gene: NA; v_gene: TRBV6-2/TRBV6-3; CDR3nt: TGTGCCAGCAGGAGCACGCAGGGCCGTGGCTACACCTTC; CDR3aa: CASRSTQGRGYTF
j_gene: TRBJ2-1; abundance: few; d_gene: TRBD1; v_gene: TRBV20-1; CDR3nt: TGCAGTGGCGGAGAGTGGGACAGGGCCTCGGATGAGCAGTTCTTC; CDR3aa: CSGGEWDRASDEQFF
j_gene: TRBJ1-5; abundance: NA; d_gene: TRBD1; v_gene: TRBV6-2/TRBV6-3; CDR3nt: TGTGCCAGCAGTTTAATGAGGGGGCGAAAACGGCCCCAGCATTTT; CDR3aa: CASSLMRGRKRPQHF
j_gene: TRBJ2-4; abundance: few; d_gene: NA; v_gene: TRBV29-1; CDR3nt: TGCAGCGGTATCCGGGACAACATTCAGTACTTC; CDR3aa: CSGIRDNIQYF
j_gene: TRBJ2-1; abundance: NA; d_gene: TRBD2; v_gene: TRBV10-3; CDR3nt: TGTGCCATCAGTGACCTAAAGGGGACTAGCGGGAGGTACAATGAGCAGTTCTTC; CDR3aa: CAISDLKGTSGRYNEQFF
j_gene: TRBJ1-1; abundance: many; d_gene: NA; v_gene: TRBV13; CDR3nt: TGTGCCAGCAGCCCCGGGGCCACTGAAGCTTTCTTT; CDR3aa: CASSPGATEAFF
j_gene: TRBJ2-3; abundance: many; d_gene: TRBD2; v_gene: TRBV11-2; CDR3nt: TGTGCCAGCAGCTTAGATCCGTGGACTAGCGGATACGGGGCAGATACGCAGTATTTT; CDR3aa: CASSLDPWTSGYGADTQYF
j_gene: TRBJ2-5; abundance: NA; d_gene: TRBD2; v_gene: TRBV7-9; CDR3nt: TGTGCCAGCAGCTTAATGGGGCTAGCGGGAGAAGAGACCCAGTACTTC; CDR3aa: CASSLMGLAGEETQYF
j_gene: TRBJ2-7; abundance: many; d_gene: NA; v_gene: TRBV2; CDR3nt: TGTGCCAGCAGTGAACAGGGCCTCTCCTACGAGCAGTACTTC; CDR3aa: CASSEQGLSYEQYF
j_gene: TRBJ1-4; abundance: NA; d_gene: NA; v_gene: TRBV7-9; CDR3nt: TGTGCCAGCAGCTCCCGGGAAGAAAACGAAAAACTGTTTTTT; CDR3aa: CASSSREENEKLFF
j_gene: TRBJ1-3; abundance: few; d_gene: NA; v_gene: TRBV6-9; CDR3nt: TGTGCCAGCAGTTATTGGGACAACTCTGGAAACACCATATATTTT; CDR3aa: CASSYWDNSGNTIYF
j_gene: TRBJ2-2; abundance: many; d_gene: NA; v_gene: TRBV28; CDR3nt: TGTGCCAGCACCCTCCTGTGGACGAACACCGGGGAGCTGTTTTTT; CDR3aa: CASTLLWTNTGELFF
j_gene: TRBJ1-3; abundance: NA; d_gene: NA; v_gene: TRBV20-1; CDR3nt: TGCAGTGCTAGAGAGGGGAATGGAAACACCATATATTTT; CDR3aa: CSAREGNGNTIYF